The 18 T cell receptor beta chains below come from one sample, sequenced in a study of blood T cell repertoires in COVID-19 (dated by TCRdb to the early 2020s). Preparation of the library involved the immunoSEQ multiplex PCR assay. TCRdb obtained this table from immuneACCESS and retained in-frame rearrangements with V and J assigned. These tables miss some clones; where compared with another copy, unresolved V genes account for less than half of the shortfall, and the remainder is unexplained. This sample is represented by a few hundred thousand clones; approximately 85% of them were singletons. The ten largest make up 5% to 7.5% of the sample. The specimen sequenced was PBMCs or T cells enriched from blood (not recorded which). The receptors were gathered from a woman aged 50 to 65 who had been exposed to COVID-19.

The count of this clone is one. The chain carries TRBV30 and TRBJ1-3; D is perhaps TRBD1 (5 bases). Germline-derived CDR1 and CDR2 are GTSNPN and SVGIG (reference sequence). V gave up 0 bases and J gave up 2 bases, with 8 bases separating them. CDR3 size: 14 residues. The CDR3 DNA sequence: TGTGCCTGGAGTGTGGGCAGGGCTGGAAACACCATATATTTT. Translated, it gives CAWSVGRAGNTIYF.

This clone was counted a few times. The chain links TRBV28 to TRBJ1-1; D gene unclear. This CDR3 contains 12 residues. Germline CDR1 reads MDHEN; CDR2 reads SYDVKM. This CDR3 reads CVSTTGNTEAFF. The CDR3 DNA follows: TGTGTCTCAACGACGGGGAACACTGAAGCTTTCTTT.

This chain connects TRBV5-1 to TRBJ2-2, with D tentatively TRBD1 (6 bases). The CDR3 covers 15 residues. Looked up from germline, CDR1 is SGHRS and CDR2 is YFSETQ. The V and J ends lost 6 bases and 0 bases respectively, with 12 bases between them. The CDR3 DNA reads as TGCGCCAGCATCGACAGGCCAACGAACACCGGGGAGCTGTTTTTT. It is translated as CASIDRPTNTGELFF.

This chain links TRBV27 with TRBJ1-6; perhaps TRBD1 as D (6 bases). Germline V CDR1 and CDR2: MNHEY, SMNVEV (reference sequence). V was pared by 2 bases and J by 14 bases, with 22 bases between. The CDR3 loop spans 16 amino acids. In DNA form, the CDR3 reads TGTGCCAGCAGTTTAGACGGCTTTCCAGGGGTCGGAACCCTCCACTTT. Translating gives CASSLDGFPGVGTLHF.

V gene TRBV5-1 combines with J gene TRBJ1-1; no firm D call. Between the trimmed V and J ends, which lost 4 bases and 0 bases, there was a span of 7 bases. The CDR3 is 13 amino acids. CDR1 is SGHRS and CDR2 is YFSETQ in the germline V gene. The CDR3 spells CASSEGVNTEAFF. The CDR3 coding sequence is TGCGCCAGCAGCGAGGGAGTGAACACTGAAGCTTTCTTT. Complete variable domain (other parts from reference TRBV5-1 and TRBJ1-1): KAGVTQTPRYLIKTRGQQVTLSCSPISGHRSVSWYQQTPGQGLQFLFEYFSETQRNKGNFPGRFSGRQFSNSRSEMNVSTLELGDSALYLCASSEGVNTEAFFGQGTRLTVV.

This clone was detected only once. The rearrangement joins TRBV28 to TRBJ2-3; tentatively, D is TRBD1 (6 bases). V gave up 4 bases and J gave up 5 bases, with 16 bases separating them. CDR3 size: 15 residues. Germline assignment: CDR1 MDHEN and CDR2 SYDVKM. CDR3 sequence (DNA): TGTGCCAGCAGTTCACAGGCGCTACAGGGAGATACGCAGTATTTT. Amino acids: CASSSQALQGDTQYF.

The chain joins TRBV7-2 to TRBJ2-3, with a tentative D call TRBD2 (5 bases). This CDR3 contains 14 residues. From germline, CDR1 is SGHTA and CDR2 FQGNSA. V was pared by 5 bases and J by 4 bases, with 13 bases between. In DNA form, the CDR3 reads TGTGCCAGCAGCCTTAACGGGATGCCAGATACGCAGTATTTT. Its translation is CASSLNGMPDTQYF.

This clone was counted once. The V gene is TRBV7-9, the J gene TRBJ2-7; 7 bases are shared with TRBD2. Germline V gene lookup returns CDR1 SEHNR and CDR2 FQNEAQ (reference sequence). This CDR3 has 16 residues. V trimming: 10 bases; J trimming: 6 bases; junction bases outside the gene matches: 21. This chain's CDR3 is CATLGDSAGILSEQYF. Written as DNA, the CDR3 is TGTGCCACCTTGGGGGATTCAGCGGGGATTTTAAGCGAGCAGTACTTC. Variable domain in full (rest from reference TRBV7-9 and TRBJ2-7): DTGVSQNPRHKITKRGQNVTFRCDPISEHNRLYWYRQTLGQGPEFLTYFQNEAQLEKSRLLSDRFSAERPKGSFSTLEIQRTEQGDSAMYLCATLGDSAGILSEQYFGPGTRLTVT.

This clone was recorded once. The gene calls are TRBV24-1 and TRBJ2-1; 8 positions match TRBD1. This CDR3 region has 15 residues. The germline V gene encodes CDR1 KGHDR and CDR2 SFDVKD. Trimming at V came to 5 bases and at J to 6 bases, leaving 8 bases not matched to a gene. CDR3 nucleotides: TGTGCCACCAGTGCACCCCGGACAGGGAGCAATGAGCAGTTCTTC. Amino acids: CATSAPRTGSNEQFF.

This chain uses TRBV19 with TRBJ1-3; D is ambiguous. Trimming took 3 bases from V and 0 from J, leaving 9 bases between them. This CDR3 spans 15 amino acids. CDR1 and CDR2 (germline): LNHDA, SQIVND (reference sequence). The CDR3 nucleotides are TGTGCCAGTAGTATGAGCGGGAGCTCTGGAAACACCATATATTTT. Encoded protein: CASSMSGSSGNTIYF.

In this sample, this clone turned up once. The CDR3 loop is CASSLGQGGTYEQYF. DNA of the CDR3: TGTGCCAGCAGCCTGGGACAGGGAGGTACCTACGAGCAGTACTTC. V gene TRBV5-6 combines with J gene TRBJ2-7, with TRBD1 identical over 9 bases. With V trimmed by 4 bases and J by 2 bases, 7 bases remained unmatched. The CDR3 sequence is 15 residues long. The germline gives CDR1 SGHDT, CDR2 YYEEEE.

V gene TRBV29-1 combines with J gene TRBJ2-2, with a tentative D call TRBD2 (5 bases). The CDR3 has 12 residues. Trimming took 5 bases from V and 7 from J, leaving 11 bases between them. Germline CDR1 reads SQVTM; CDR2 reads ANQGSEA. The CDR3 is CSVREGYGELFF. CDR3 sequence (DNA): TGCAGCGTTCGAGAGGGTTACGGGGAGCTGTTTTTT.

The rearrangement links TRBV7-2 to TRBJ2-6; D is ambiguous. CDR1 and CDR2 from the germline V gene are SGHTA and FQGNSA. V lost 1 base to trimming and J lost 0 bases, with 16 bases between them. The CDR3 contains 19 residues. The CDR3, as DNA: TGTGCCAGCAGCTTAGGTCTTCTCCTGGTCGGCTCTGGGGCCAACGTCCTGACTTTC. Translation gives CASSLGLLLVGSGANVLTF.

The chain links TRBV10-2 to TRBJ2-5; maybe TRBD2 (7 bases). Between the trimmed V and J ends, which lost 5 bases and 4 bases, there was a span of 11 bases. This CDR3 contains 13 residues. Germline CDR1 WSHSY, CDR2 SAAADI. CDR3 sequence: CASSTGGRETQYF. DNA of the CDR3: TGCGCCAGCAGTACGGGGGGCCGAGAGACCCAGTACTTC.

The chain is built from TRBV19 and TRBJ2-7, with TRBD2 matching 7 bases. Trimming cost V 3 bases and J 9 bases; bases outside gene matches: 11. This CDR3 has 14 amino acids. Per germline, CDR1 LNHDA and CDR2 SQIVND (reference sequence). The CDR3 DNA reads as TGTGCCAGTAGTATGTACGGGGGGAACCAAGGGCAGTACTTC. Its protein is CASSMYGGNQGQYF.

This clone has a single count. This chain links TRBV10-3 with TRBJ2-3, with a weak D call TRBD1 (6 bases). Per germline, CDR1 ENHRY and CDR2 SYGVKD. The V end lost 7 bases, the J end lost 2 bases, and 7 bases lay between the germline ends. This CDR3 has 12 residues. CDR3 sequence (DNA): TGTGCCATCATGGGGGCCACAGATACGCAGTATTTT. Encoded protein: CAIMGATDTQYF.

The chain carries TRBV6-6 and TRBJ1-2; D not resolved. Germline CDR1 is MNHNY and CDR2 is SVGAGI (reference sequence). The CDR3 contains 14 residues. V lost 6 bases and J lost 4, with 15 bases in between. CDR3 residues: CASSPPVGSYGYTF. In nucleotides, the CDR3 is TGTGCCAGCAGCCCCCCAGTTGGCAGCTATGGCTACACCTTC.

The rearrangement uses TRBV3-1 (or the pseudogene TRBV3-2) and TRBJ2-7; a possible D gene is TRBD2 (7 bases). CDR1 is LGHDT and CDR2 is YNNKEL in the germline V gene (reference sequence). The CDR3 is 21 amino acids. The V gene lost 7 bases and the J gene lost 5 bases, with 39 bases spanning the gap. CDR3 region: CASIGGGRKAGPEGRRNEQYF. The CDR3 coding sequence is TGTGCCAGCATAGGGGGGGGCCGTAAAGCGGGTCCGGAGGGGAGGAGAAACGAGCAGTACTTC.